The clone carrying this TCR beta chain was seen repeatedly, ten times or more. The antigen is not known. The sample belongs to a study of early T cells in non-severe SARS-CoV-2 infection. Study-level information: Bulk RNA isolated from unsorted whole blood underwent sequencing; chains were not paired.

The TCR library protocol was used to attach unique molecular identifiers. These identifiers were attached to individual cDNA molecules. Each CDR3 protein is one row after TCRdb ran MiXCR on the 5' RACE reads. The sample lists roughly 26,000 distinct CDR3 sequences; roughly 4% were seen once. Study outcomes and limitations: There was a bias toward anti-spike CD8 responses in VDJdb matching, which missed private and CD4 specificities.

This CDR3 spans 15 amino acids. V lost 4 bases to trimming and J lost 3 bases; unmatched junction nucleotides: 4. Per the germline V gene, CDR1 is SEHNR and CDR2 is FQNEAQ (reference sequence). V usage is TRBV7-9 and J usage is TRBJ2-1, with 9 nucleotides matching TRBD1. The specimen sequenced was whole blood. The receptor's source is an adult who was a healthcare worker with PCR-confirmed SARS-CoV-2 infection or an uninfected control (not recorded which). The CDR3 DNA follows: TGTGCCAGCAGCTCGACAGGGGGAGACTACAATGAGCAGTTCTTC. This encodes CASSSTGGDYNEQFF.